Listed here are 27 T cell receptor beta chains from one sample, sequenced in a study of control samples from healthy donors and cancer patients. Sequencing used immunoSEQ multiplex PCR; TCRdb keeps in-frame clones, though not all of them. This sample yields over 90,000 clones, of which just over 90% are seen a single time; around 2.3% belongs to the top ten. The sequenced sample consisted of blood. These receptor sequences come from a woman between 18 and 29 years old in good health.

The chain couples TRBV5-5 to TRBJ2-3, with 11 bases matching TRBD2. V gave up 2 bases and J gave up 0 bases; unmatched junction bases: 8. Germline V gene sequence: CDR1 SGHKS, CDR2 YYEKEE (reference sequence). This CDR3 has 18 amino acids. As DNA, the CDR3 is TGTGCCAGCAGCTTCCGGGCTAGCGGGGGGATCAGCACAGATACGCAGTATTTT. Residues: CASSFRASGGISTDTQYF.

The V and J genes are TRBV3-1 (or the pseudogene TRBV3-2) and TRBJ1-1; D is ambiguous. The CDR3 spans 16 residues. V dropped 2 bases and J dropped 10 bases, with 23 bases sitting between them. Germline V gene data show CDR1 as LGHDT and CDR2 as YNNKEL (reference sequence). Written as DNA, the CDR3 is TGTGCCAGCAGCCAACCTTCTGTTGGCATTTTTAGGCGAGCTTTCTTT. This translates into CASSQPSVGIFRRAFF.

The rearrangement links TRBV4-2 to TRBJ2-1; D is tentatively TRBD1 or TRBD2 (6 bases each). Trimming cost V 0 bases and J 2 bases, with 17 bases left between them. The CDR3 consists of 18 residues. Per the germline V gene, CDR1 is LGHNA and CDR2 is YNFKEQ. The CDR3 reads CASSQDPPGGFTYNEQFF. In DNA, the CDR3 is TGTGCCAGCAGCCAAGATCCGCCCGGGGGCTTTACCTACAATGAGCAGTTCTTC.

V is TRBV4-3 and J is TRBJ2-4; 7 bases match TRBD1. Germline V lookup: CDR1 LGHNA, CDR2 YSLEER. V lost 1 base to trimming and J lost 0 bases; unmatched junction nucleotides: 6. The CDR3 totals 17 residues. For the CDR3, the DNA is TGCGCCAGCAGCCAAGTGGGTCAGGGGGTAGCCAAAAACATTCAGTACTTC. It translates to CASSQVGQGVAKNIQYF.

The DNA for the CDR3 is TGTGCCACTTCGTCTCGGGCAGCCGGAAACACCATATATTTT. Protein product: CATSSRAAGNTIYF. The chain recombines TRBV19 with TRBJ1-3, with unresolved D. The germline CDR1 and CDR2 sequences are LNHDA and SQIVND (reference sequence). Trimming cost V 10 bases and J 4 bases, with 17 bases left between them. The CDR3 covers 14 residues.

J is TRBJ2-1 and V is TRBV3-1 (or the pseudogene TRBV3-2); 12 bases map to TRBD2. The CDR3 length is 16 residues. V lost 3 bases to trimming and J lost 0 bases; unmatched junction nucleotides: 0. From germline, CDR1 is LGHDT and CDR2 YNNKEL (reference sequence). The CDR3 coding sequence is TGTGCCAGCAGCCAGGGACTAGCGGGCTCCTACAATGAGCAGTTCTTC. Its protein product is CASSQGLAGSYNEQFF.

The chain couples TRBV5-4 to TRBJ1-6, with 8 bases aligning to TRBD1. The CDR3 covers 15 residues. V shed 3 bases, J shed 7 bases, and the junction held 6 bases outside the gene matches. Germline lookup yields CDR1 SGHNT and CDR2 YYREEE (reference sequence). The CDR3 region is CASSSDREGNSPLHF. DNA of the CDR3: TGTGCCAGCAGCTCGGACAGGGAGGGGAATTCACCCCTCCACTTT.

The chain joins TRBV3-1 (or the pseudogene TRBV3-2) to TRBJ2-1; D is undetermined. This CDR3 is built from 12 residues. CDR1 is LGHDT and CDR2 is YNNKEL in the germline V gene (reference sequence). Deletions cut 4 bases from V and 4 bases from J, with 5 bases between. This chain's CDR3 is CASSPQYNEQFF. CDR3 nucleotides: TGTGCCAGCAGCCCACAGTACAATGAGCAGTTCTTC.

The gene calls are TRBV12-3 or TRBV12-4 and TRBJ1-6; possibly TRBD1 for D (6 bases). This CDR3 contains 13 residues. Deletions cut 3 bases from V and 13 bases from J, with 13 bases between. Written as DNA, the CDR3 is TGTGCCAGCAGTTTCCCTGAGGGGGGGCCCCTCCACTTT. It encodes CASSFPEGGPLHF.

This clone was recorded once. The chain is built from TRBV12-3 or TRBV12-4 and TRBJ2-1, with TRBD2 as a possible D gene (6 bases). Trimming cost V 6 bases and J 4 bases, with 10 bases left between them. The CDR3 contains 13 residues. The DNA for the CDR3 is TGTGCCAGCAGCCGGGGACTTTACAATGAGCAGTTCTTC. Translation: CASSRGLYNEQFF.

V gene TRBV4-3 combines with J gene TRBJ2-5; 7 positions agree with TRBD1. The V gene end was trimmed by 4 bases and the J gene end by 2 bases; junction bases not matched to a gene: 16. Germline V gene data show CDR1 as LGHNA and CDR2 as YSLEER. The CDR3 runs 18 residues. Here the CDR3 DNA reads TGCGCCAGCAGCCCCGGGGACAGTAGTGGGAGAAGTCAAGAGACCCAGTACTTC. It is translated as CASSPGDSSGRSQETQYF.

The chain has TRBV7-2 and TRBJ1-1; no reliable D call. Trimming removed 2 bases from V and 8 bases from J, with 6 bases in between. The CDR3 sequence is 11 residues long. Germline assignment: CDR1 SGHTA and CDR2 FQGNSA. This chain's CDR3 is CASSLRSEAFF. The CDR3 DNA sequence: TGTGCCAGCAGCTTAAGGTCCGAAGCTTTCTTT.

The V call is TRBV19, the J call TRBJ1-5; D perhaps matches TRBD1 (5 bases). The CDR3 totals 13 residues. CDR1 LNHDA and CDR2 SQIVND come from the germline V gene (reference sequence). Between the trimmed V and J ends, which lost 3 bases and 6 bases, there was a span of 9 bases. CDR3 sequence reads: CASSMGEGQPQHF. DNA of the CDR3: TGTGCCAGTAGTATGGGGGAAGGTCAGCCCCAGCATTTT.

The chain combines TRBV5-4 with TRBJ2-7; D possibly corresponds to TRBD1 (5 bases). The CDR3 is 13 amino acids. In germline, CDR1 is SGHNT, CDR2 YYREEE (reference sequence). V was trimmed by 1 base and J by 4 bases, leaving 9 bases between them. CDR3 DNA: TGTGCCAGCAGCTTGTCAGGACATTACGAGCAGTACTTC. Amino acid sequence: CASSLSGHYEQYF.

This chain connects TRBV28 to TRBJ2-5, with 9 bases that match TRBD1. Germline CDR1 and CDR2: MDHEN and SYDVKM. The trim removed 3 bases at V and 2 bases at J, leaving 7 bases unmatched. The CDR3 covers 16 residues. As DNA, the CDR3 is TGTGCCAGCAGTTTCCTAACAGGGGGCAAACAAGAGACCCAGTACTTC. Translating it yields CASSFLTGGKQETQYF.

The V call is TRBV5-1, the J call TRBJ2-7; the match to TRBD1 covers 8 bases. CDR3 length equals 16 residues. Germline assignment: CDR1 SGHRS and CDR2 YFSETQ. J lost 3 bases, V lost 5 bases, and 13 bases had no gene match. The CDR3 DNA is TGCGCCAGCAGGCCAACGGGGACAGGCTTAATCTACGAGCAGTACTTC. It is translated as CASRPTGTGLIYEQYF.

J is TRBJ1-5 and V is TRBV6-1; no firm D call. CDR3 size: 16 residues. V was clipped by 2 bases and J by 4 bases, with 15 bases between them. Germline V lookup: CDR1 MNHNS, CDR2 SASEGT. CDR3 DNA sequence: TGTGCCAGCAGTGAAATTCGACTGCTTTATAATCAGCCCCAGCATTTT. Translating gives CASSEIRLLYNQPQHF.

This clone has a single count. The J gene is TRBJ1-1, the V gene TRBV9; D remains ambiguous. CDR1 and CDR2 (germline): SGDLS, YYNGEE. This CDR3 contains 15 residues. V was pared by 0 bases and J by 1 base, with 10 bases between. The CDR3 here is CASSVGVGKNTEAFF. CDR3 DNA: TGTGCCAGCAGCGTAGGGGTGGGGAAGAACACTGAAGCTTTCTTT.

The chain is built from TRBV19 and TRBJ1-5; D may be TRBD1 (5 bases). V was trimmed by 4 bases and J by 0 bases, leaving 10 bases between them. The germline V gene encodes CDR1 LNHDA and CDR2 SQIVND (reference sequence). This CDR3 is 15 amino acids long. As DNA, the CDR3 is TGTGCCAGTAGTAAGGTCAGGGATAGCAATCAGCCCCAGCATTTT. Translated, it gives CASSKVRDSNQPQHF.

This chain uses TRBV30 with TRBJ1-2; D remains unclear. V gave up 3 bases and J gave up 7 bases, with 15 bases separating them. Germline CDR1 reads GTSNPN; CDR2 reads SVGIG (reference sequence). This CDR3 has 13 residues. The CDR3 sequence is CAWSQGRASGYTF. The CDR3 nucleotides read TGTGCCTGGAGCCAAGGCCGGGCCAGTGGCTACACCTTC.

The chain links TRBV18 to TRBJ1-5, with TRBD1 matching 7 bases. CDR1 is KGHSH and CDR2 is LQKENI in the germline V gene. The CDR3 sequence is 14 residues long. The V segment lost 4 bases and the J segment 4 bases; nucleotides outside the gene matches: 4. The CDR3 nucleotides read TGTGCCAGCTCACAGGGACAGCCAAATCAGCCCCAGCATTTT. Its translation is CASSQGQPNQPQHF.

The count of this clone is one. The chain carries TRBV9 and TRBJ1-6; 9 bases match TRBD1. CDR1 and CDR2 from the germline V gene are SGDLS and YYNGEE. CDR3 length: 15 residues. V dropped 2 bases and J dropped 6; count of bases not matched to a gene: 3. CDR3 sequence: CASSVGTGINSPLHF. The DNA of the CDR3 is TGTGCCAGCAGCGTCGGGACAGGGATTAATTCACCCCTCCACTTT.

The chain employs TRBV12-3 or TRBV12-4 and TRBJ1-6; D perhaps matches TRBD1 (6 bases). CDR3 length: 12 residues. The CDR3 spells CYRDPFNSPLHF. The CDR3 region has the DNA TGTTACAGGGACCCATTTAATTCACCCCTCCACTTT.

V and J are TRBV11-2 and TRBJ1-6; D is unresolved. Germline V gene data show CDR1 as SGHAT and CDR2 as FQNNGV. The CDR3 runs 15 residues. V lost 5 bases to trimming and J lost 1 base, with 9 bases between them. The CDR3 region is CASSLVASYNSPLHF. Written as DNA, the CDR3 is TGTGCCAGCAGCCTCGTAGCGTCCTATAATTCACCCCTCCACTTT.

V is TRBV5-1 and J is TRBJ2-7; D not certain. V was clipped by 4 bases and J by 4 bases, with 6 bases between them. In germline, CDR1 is SGHRS, CDR2 YFSETQ. This CDR3 is built from 11 residues. The CDR3 sequence is CASSESYEQYF. DNA of the CDR3: TGCGCCAGCAGCGAAAGTTACGAGCAGTACTTC.

The chain has TRBV6-5 and TRBJ1-2; D may be TRBD1 (5 bases). The V gene lost 7 bases and the J gene lost 5 bases, with 20 bases spanning the gap. From germline, CDR1 is MNHEY and CDR2 SVGAGI. CDR3 length: 15 amino acids. The CDR3 DNA reads TGTGCCAGCACCTTACTCCGGGGGGGTGAATATGGCTACACCTTC. Translating gives CASTLLRGGEYGYTF.

The chain has TRBV19 and TRBJ2-4; TRBD1 might be the D (6 bases). Germline V gene sequence: CDR1 LNHDA, CDR2 SQIVND (reference sequence). The CDR3 has 14 residues. Trimming cost V 2 bases and J 9 bases, with 14 bases left between them. CDR3 protein: CASSISGEGGIQYF. As DNA, the CDR3 is TGTGCCAGTAGTATATCAGGGGAAGGAGGCATTCAGTACTTC.